The source of this TCR beta chain is a study of Ad26.COV2.S vaccination and SARS-CoV-2 variants (dated by TCRdb to the early 2020s). Regarding the complete study: Vaccine-arm donors came from COV1001, a multicentre, randomized, double-blind, placebo-controlled phase I-IIa trial of Ad26.COV2.S in healthy adults. Participants in the trial were split at random into five groups of five each, receiving low-dose or high-dose Ad26.COV2.S once or twice, or else placebo on both occasions. A total of approximately 30 samples were included in the TCR-sequenced set, comprising roughly 19 Ad26.COV2.S vaccine recipients, 5 placebo recipients and 8 SARS-CoV-2 convalescent individuals. Ad26.COV2.S was administered intramuscularly at 5 x 10^10 or 1 x 10^11 viral particles, either as a single shot or as two shots given 56 days apart. Throughout the experiments and outcome assessment, investigators stayed blinded to trial group allocation. TCRbeta repertoire sequencing served as the tool for gauging how specific and how broad the SARS-CoV-2-reactive T cell receptors were following Ad26.COV2.S vaccination. General study outcomes and caveats: Higher spike-specific TCR breadth was observed in Ad26.COV2.S recipients than in placebo recipients (P = 0.0014). The study was not powered to compare responses between vaccine doses or regimens. Vaccine and placebo recipients had comparable non-spike TCR breadth, which fits with the vaccine containing only spike. After vaccination, substantial breadth of spike-specific CD8+ and CD4+ T cell responses was reported. The authors noted that total T cell responses may have been underestimated by the TCR breadth and depth analyses.

Concerning this clone: No cognate antigen has been identified for it. Per-base qualities were not stored, and no clone one base away is much larger. Different DNA sequences within this sample yield the same CDR3.

The CDR3 contains 15 residues, cysteine and phenylalanine counted. The kept DNA is CDR3 alone, 45 bases in frame from the first base. V and J are truncated by 0 bases and 4 bases respectively, leaving an intervening sequence of 12 bases. From a lookup of the germline V gene, CDR1 and CDR2 are MGHRA and YSYEKL. The immunoSEQ Assay was used to sequence TCRbeta CDR3 regions. After extraction, genomic DNA underwent amplification by bias-controlled multiplex PCR, followed by high-throughput sequencing. Under the source paper's analysis protocol: To quantify the absolute abundance of every unique TCRbeta CDR3 region, sequences were collapsed and filtered. T cell fraction was estimated by normalization of TCRbeta template counts to usable DNA, with usable DNA being measured through amplification of reference genes present in all nucleated cells. Repertoire TCRs were annotated as SARS-CoV-2-specific by exact matching of V gene, CDR3 amino acid sequence and J gene to a known reactive TCR set. The reference SARS-CoV-2 TCR set was obtained from MIRA and was filtered for enrichment in COVID-19-positive ImmuneCODE repertoires, whereby public or cross-reactive TCRs were removed. Drawing on the MIRA antigens, annotated TCRs were analysed further at the level of specific ORF or position within ORF. Breadth was defined as the number of annotated unique rearrangements divided by the total number of unique productive rearrangements, and depth was defined as the summed frequency of the annotated unique rearrangements. Two-sided Wilcoxon rank-sum tests were applied when comparing TCR breadth between groups. TCRdb limited this immuneACCESS table to in-frame rearrangements with V and J called. A share of clones is missing; checked studies link under half to unresolved V genes, and the rest is unexplained. V and J calls and clone size are copied from that table; D and trimming were computed from the DNA. This sample has over 300,000 clones in its table, and under 90% of those were observed once. In total, the top ten clones hold approximately 7.8% of the sample.

Reading the label with the study, this specimen's treatment or condition is: about 20 received Ad26.COV2.S at low or high dose, single or two shots; five or six received placebo; per-sample allocation not given. For vaccine and placebo recipients, the sequenced repertoires came from samples collected on day 63 after the first injection. Cohort 1b enrolled 20 to 30 adults aged 18-55 years at a single site in Boston, USA, between 29 July and 7 August 2020. Ad26.COV2.S was a replication-incompetent adenovirus type 26 vector expressing a prefusion-stabilized SARS-CoV-2 spike protein from the original Wuhan strain.

This chain joins TRBV4-1 to TRBJ1-2; a weak D assignment points to TRBD1 (5 bases agree). This sequence was found in a person between 18 and 60 years old who received the Ad26.COV2.S COVID-19 vaccine or a placebo. Specimen: peripheral blood, collected in a trial of Ad26.COV2.S vaccine versus placebo. The DNA sequence is TGCGCCAGCAGCCAAGAACGCGGTAGGGGCTATGGCTACACCTTC. Its translation reads: CASSQERGRGYGYTF.